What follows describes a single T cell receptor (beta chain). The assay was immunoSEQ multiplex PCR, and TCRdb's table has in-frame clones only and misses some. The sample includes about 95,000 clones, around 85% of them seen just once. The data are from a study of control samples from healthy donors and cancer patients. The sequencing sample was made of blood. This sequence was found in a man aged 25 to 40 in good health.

CDR3 DNA: TGTGCCAGCAGCTTAGGCAACAGCTACTACAATGAGCAGTTCTTC. This encodes CASSLGNSYYNEQFF. This chain joins TRBV13 and TRBJ2-1; D gene unclear. This CDR3 comprises 15 residues. The germline V gene encodes CDR1 PRHDT and CDR2 FYEKMQ (reference sequence). V was trimmed by 0 bases and J by 3 bases, leaving 9 bases between them.